One sample yielded the 6 T cell receptor beta chains listed below, sequenced in a study of blood T cell repertoires in COVID-19. Data came from immunoSEQ multiplex PCR; TCRdb stores just in-frame clones and leaves some out. This table holds approximately 50,000 clones, 65% to 90% found once. Sequencing used peripheral blood. These receptors originate from a human donor in a cohort sampled during active COVID-19.

This clone was seen more than once but under ten times. The V gene is TRBV5-4, the J gene TRBJ1-4; 11 bases match TRBD1. Trimming removed 6 bases from V and 4 bases from J; junction bases left unmatched: 5. The CDR3 has 15 amino acids. Germline V gene sequence: CDR1 SGHNT, CDR2 YYREEE (reference sequence). The DNA for the CDR3 is TGTGCCAGCAACCCCGGGACAGGGGGTAATGAAAAACTGTTTTTT. It is translated as CASNPGTGGNEKLFF.

The chain employs TRBV5-1 and TRBJ1-2; possibly TRBD1 for D (6 bases). V dropped 0 bases and J dropped 5 bases, with 11 bases sitting between them. The CDR3 is 14 residues long. The germline gives CDR1 SGHRS, CDR2 YFSETQ. The CDR3 bases are TGCGCCAGCAGCTTGGGTACAGGGTCGTATGGCTACACCTTC. This encodes CASSLGTGSYGYTF. The full variable domain, with the rest looked up from reference TRBV5-1 and TRBJ1-2, is KAGVTQTPRYLIKTRGQQVTLSCSPISGHRSVSWYQQTPGQGLQFLFEYFSETQRNKGNFPGRFSGRQFSNSRSEMNVSTLELGDSALYLCASSLGTGSYGYTFGSGTRLTVV.

The genes are TRBV2 and TRBJ1-1; no firm D call. V was pared by 5 bases and J by 4 bases, with 14 bases between. CDR3 length: 14 amino acids. Germline loops: CDR1 SNHLY, CDR2 FYNNEI. In DNA form, the CDR3 reads TGTGCCAGCAGTACCACCGCAGGTTCCACTGAAGCTTTCTTT. This gives the protein CASSTTAGSTEAFF.

The chain uses TRBV9 and TRBJ2-6; 10 bases align to TRBD1. After removal of 3 bases from V and 2 bases from J, the junction contained 2 bases not matched to a gene. Germline V gene lookup returns CDR1 SGDLS and CDR2 YYNGEE. The CDR3 runs to 16 residues. CDR3 nucleotides: TGTGCCAGCAGCGCCGGGACAGGGGCTGGGGCCAACGTCCTGACTTTC. This translates into CASSAGTGAGANVLTF.

The V and J genes are TRBV6-6 and TRBJ2-5; D is perhaps TRBD2 (5 bases). The CDR3 sequence is 13 residues long. V was shortened by 7 bases and J by 7 bases, with 16 bases between the two germline ends. From germline, CDR1 is MNHNY and CDR2 SVGAGI (reference sequence). CDR3 in amino acids: CASTGRLEGTQYF. The CDR3 bases are TGTGCCAGCACCGGACGGCTCGAGGGGACCCAGTACTTC.

The rearrangement uses TRBV3-1 (or the pseudogene TRBV3-2) and TRBJ1-4, with D uncertain. The CDR3 extends over 16 amino acids. Trimming pared 4 bases from V and 5 bases from J, leaving 17 bases between. Germline V gives CDR1 LGHDT, CDR2 YNNKEL (reference sequence). This CDR3 reads CASSPAVGSRNEKLFF. CDR3 DNA: TGTGCCAGCAGCCCAGCGGTCGGGTCTAGAAATGAAAAACTGTTTTTT.